This T cell receptor beta chain was identified during a study of CD8+CD57+ T cells in acquired aplastic anemia. Between the trimmed V and J ends, which lost 4 bases and 7 bases, there was a span of 20 bases. Germline CDR1 is SNHLY and CDR2 is FYNNEI. This CDR3 region has 16 residues. By flow cytometry, patients selected for sequencing had shown an expansion of CD8+CD57+ cells. Patients, without exception, had severe acquired aplastic anemia. None of the patients had been given any therapy when their blood was sampled. Findings and limits, study-wide: Patients and controls were found to share more than 25 CD8+ CDR3 sequences. Patients versus controls showed no significant CD8+ Simpson's diversity difference.

This clonotype has only a few counts. The antigen is undetermined. TCR beta VDJ and CDR3 profiling used genomic DNA as template. TCRdb re-called the reads through MiXCR, storing one row per CDR3 protein. The data hold about 190,000 distinct CDR3 sequences, with more than 45% observed a single time. The source is a human donor with aplastic anemia. The genes are TRBV2 and TRBJ2-1; D gene ambiguous. The sequenced sample consisted of sorted CD4+, CD8+, or CD8+CD57+ T cells (not recorded which) from PBMCs. CDR3 sequence reads: CASSGSARPMNNEQFF. Written as DNA, the CDR3 is TGTGCCAGCAGTGGATCGGCGCGCCCGATGAATAATGAGCAGTTCTTC.